This note documents a single T cell receptor (beta chain) sequence. Its antigen is not identified. The data were obtained in a study of naive CD8 T cells in extremely preterm neonates. Study information: Abstract and methods disagree on adult ages: 25-50 versus 20-50 years.

Some clones are missing from TCRdb's copy, which holds only in-frame ones; the method was immunoSEQ multiplex PCR. The table shows approximately 5,300 clones, with 95% to 98% occurring only once. Germline V gene lookup returns CDR1 SEHNR and CDR2 FQNEAQ (reference sequence). V shed 3 bases and J 6 bases; nucleotides not matched to a gene: 18. The CDR3 has 19 residues. The study, taken as a whole, reports: Preterm infants showed shorter CDR3s, fewer N additions and less trimming than older groups.

The healthy nonsmoking adult controls had a median age of 39 years, range roughly 20-50 years. This rearrangement joins TRBV7-9 to TRBJ2-2; 8 bases map to TRBD2. Sequencing was done on a sample of naive CD8+ T cells from blood. The sequence came from a human donor in good health. CDR3 region: CASSFPQGSGSTLSGELFF. CDR3 coding DNA: TGTGCCAGCAGCTTCCCTCAGGGAAGCGGGAGTACCTTATCCGGGGAGCTGTTTTTT.